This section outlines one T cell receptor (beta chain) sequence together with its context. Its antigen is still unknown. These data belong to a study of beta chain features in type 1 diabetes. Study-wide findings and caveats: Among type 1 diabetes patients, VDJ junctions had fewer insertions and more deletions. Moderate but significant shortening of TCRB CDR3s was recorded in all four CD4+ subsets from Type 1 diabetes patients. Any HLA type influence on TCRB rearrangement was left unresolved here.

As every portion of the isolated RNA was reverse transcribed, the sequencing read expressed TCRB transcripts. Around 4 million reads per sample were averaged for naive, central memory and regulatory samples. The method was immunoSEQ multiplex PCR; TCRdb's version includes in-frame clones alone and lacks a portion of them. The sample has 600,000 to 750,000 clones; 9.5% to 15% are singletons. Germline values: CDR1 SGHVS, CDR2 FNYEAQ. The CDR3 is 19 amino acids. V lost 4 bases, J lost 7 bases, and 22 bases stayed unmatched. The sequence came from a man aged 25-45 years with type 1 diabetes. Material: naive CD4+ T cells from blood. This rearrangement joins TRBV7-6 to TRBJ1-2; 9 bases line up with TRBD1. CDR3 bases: TGTGCCAGCAGCTCCGCGGCCCCGGGACAGGGATATACAGAACGTGGCTACACCTTC. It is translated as CASSSAAPGQGYTERGYTF.